The TCR beta chain under discussion was sequenced for a study of T-cell memory formation after mild COVID-19. Study background: For the most part, TCR clusters were specific to one donor.

Of note for this clonotype: Its antigen is not known.

TCRdb ran MiXCR on the 5' RACE reads and lists one entry per CDR3 protein. The sample has 450,000 or so distinct CDR3 sequences, around a quarter seen once. V was shortened by 8 bases and J by 2 bases, with 12 bases between the two germline ends. CDR3 length: 13 amino acids. Study outcomes and limitations: Mainly CM and EM harbored the contracting CD4+ clones; mainly EMRA harbored the CD8+ ones. Pre-infection memory showed some responding clones, and this suggested that cross-reactive memory joined.

The V and J genes are TRBV12-3 or TRBV12-4 and TRBJ1-1, with D possibly TRBD1 on 6 matching bases. The clonotype comes from an adult woman who had mild COVID-19 (a few samples of this study predate the infection). Cell type and time point are not known. Sequenced: PBMCs or a T cell subset sorted from them (not recorded which). The CDR3 DNA sequence: TGTGCCAGCGGGTCGACAGGCAACACTGAAGCTTTCTTT. This codes for CASGSTGNTEAFF.